This record looks at one TCR beta chain sequence and its context. The antigen is unknown. Germline CDR1 and CDR2: LNHDA and SQIVND (reference sequence). This CDR3 has 15 amino acids. Trimming pared 6 bases from V and 0 bases from J, leaving 11 bases between. PCR used 60 Vbeta primers and 13 Jbeta primers. Assay used: immunoSEQ multiplex PCR; TCRdb lists only in-frame clones, some missing. The clone table shows 130,000 or so clones, with the ten largest holding 2.2%. This entry comes from a study of cytomegalovirus exposure and HLA in healthy donors. Study observations and caveats: Sequences of the TCR beta chain were said to predict the HLA-A and HLA-B alleles of most subjects accurately.

The TCR sequence derives from a woman between 18 and 30 years old in good health and CMV-seronegative. The sample taken for sequencing was PBMCs. The chain uses TRBV19 and TRBJ1-4; TRBD1 might be the D (6 bases). The CDR3 sequence is CASSAQGATNEKLFF. DNA of the CDR3: TGTGCCAGTAGCGCACAGGGCGCAACTAATGAAAAACTGTTTTTT.